This T cell receptor (beta chain) was identified during a study of beta chain features in type 1 diabetes (dated by TCRdb to between 2017 and 2018). About the investigation overall: Mean age, gender distribution, total cell number and subset yield did not differ between patients and healthy donors. A total of over 90,000,000 sorted cells were examined across all samples, and a strong correlation was observed between cell number per subset and RNA yield. In the study, TCRB repertoires of sorted circulating CD4+ T cell subsets from recently diagnosed type 1 diabetes patients were compared with those of matched healthy donors. Regulatory and stem cell-like memory subsets were obtained from only 8 patients and about eight healthy donors, while naive and central memory subsets were obtained from all 30 or so donors.

Each donor gave one peripheral blood draw, about 110 mL on average, collected into heparinised tubes. Naive, central memory, regulatory and stem cell-like memory CD4+ T cells were sorted on a BD FACSAria II using a panel including CD45RO, CCR7, CD25, CD127, CD95 and CD27. All sorted populations exceeded 98% purity. PBMCs were separated immediately by Lymphoprep density gradient centrifugation and were stained directly, without being cultured. So that batch effects would be minimized, each experiment stained and sorted samples in pairs, pairing one healthy donor with one patient. The CDR3 has 14 amino acids, counting the end cysteine and phenylalanine. Just the 42-base CDR3 DNA is kept, in frame starting at base 1. Relative to germline, V is missing 0 bases and J is missing 2 bases, with 3 bases of the junction outside any gene match. CDR1 and CDR2, looked up from the germline V gene (reference sequence), are GTSNPN and SVGIG.

Broad study findings and their caveats: At VDJ recombination sites, patients with type 1 diabetes made fewer insertions and deleted more nucleotides, a pattern implying thymic rearrangement abnormalities. Because cDNA was sequenced instead of genomic DNA, activated cells with high expression could be over-represented, although the groups did not differ in activation or CD3 levels. HLA sub-analyses involved small numbers of individuals, so any influence of HLA type on TCRB rearrangement remained unresolved. PCR may preferentially amplify shorter templates, but because patient and control samples were amplified and corrected together, any resulting skew would affect both groups equally. A moderate but significant shortening of TCRB CDR3 length was observed in type 1 diabetes patients in all four CD4+ subsets. Naive, central memory and regulatory TCRB repertoires appeared to be more alike among patients than among healthy donors.

The entire amount of isolated RNA was reverse transcribed using the High Capacity cDNA Reverse Transcription Kit, so the sequenced TCRB transcripts were expressed ones. Deep immunoSEQ sequencing was performed on naive, central memory and regulatory T cell samples, with an average of around 3.4 million total reads per sample. Sorted cells were lysed in RLT buffer, and RNA was extracted using DNase-treated RNeasy Micro or Mini kits according to cell number. Each cell subset was processed on its own to prevent cross-contamination, while patient and healthy donor samples were processed together. TCRB sequences were amplified from cDNA with the immunoSEQ multiplex PCR, producing 87-bp fragments spanning the CDR3 region. Sequencing of the amplicons was performed on the Illumina HiSeq platform. Per the authors' processing: Synthetic template baselines were used to correct PCR bias computationally, reads within Hamming distance 2 were collapsed, and singletons that could not be merged were discarded. Reads were aligned to IMGT to assign V, D and J genes, CDR3 length, and insertions or deletions at six rearrangement sites. Within each subset, clonotype counts were normalized to sorted cell number, after which true diversity and Gini coefficients were computed with the tcR R package. The overlap coefficient, calculated on TCRB nucleotide sequences, was used to quantify repertoire sharing. Out-of-frame TCRB sequences from naive cells were analyzed to stand in for the pre-selection repertoire. Sourced from immuneACCESS, this table was stored by TCRdb with only in-frame sequences that have V and J called. A share of the clones is absent; for the studies checked, an unresolved V gene accounts for under half, and the remainder has no known explanation. The D gene and trimming were derived from the DNA, and the V and J assignments and clone size from that table. Present in this sample are under 300,000 clones, more than 15% of which were seen just once. The top ten clones comprise 0.065% to 0.095% of the sample.

As regards this clone: There is no known antigen for this receptor. Per-base quality was not reported, and no clone a single base away is much larger than it.

The sequence derives from a man younger than 40 with type 1 diabetes. Sequences were obtained from naive CD4+ T cells from blood. The label giving this sample's cell subset or site can be read as: true naive CD4+ T cells. Here the chain combines TRBV30 and TRBJ2-7; 8 nucleotides in the junction match TRBD1. The sequence in DNA is TGTGCCTGGAGTGTAGGACAGGGAGCCTACGAGCAGTACTTC. Its coded protein is CAWSVGQGAYEQYF.